This T cell receptor (beta chain) comes out of a study of T cell responses to AZD1222 COVID-19 vaccine. Repertoires were generated with immunoSEQ multiplex PCR, while TCRdb's copy carries only in-frame clones and drops some. The sample lists 120,000 or so clones; approximately 94% were seen once. The CDR3 has 14 amino acids. V lost 5 bases and J lost 10; bases outside the gene matches: 8. Germline V gives CDR1 LNHDA, CDR2 SQIVND (reference sequence). The source of this sequence is an adult who received the AZD1222 COVID-19 vaccine. The sequencing here drew on peripheral blood, taken 28 days after the second AZD1222 dose. V gene TRBV19 combines with J gene TRBJ1-6; 7 bases match TRBD1. CDR3 DNA: TGTGCCAGTAGTCAACAGGGGCAGTCGTCACCCCTCCACTTT. Translation: CASSQQGQSSPLHF.